The T cell receptor (beta chain) under discussion was sequenced for a study of blood T cell repertoires in COVID-19. The table came from immunoSEQ multiplex PCR; TCRdb's copy has only in-frame clones and leaves some out. This sample has 200,000 to 300,000 clones, with around 86% found just once. This clone was detected a few times. The sample was peripheral blood. The receptor was isolated from a woman aged 80 or older with COVID-19, enrolled during active disease.

CDR3 amino acids: CASGAGNEKLFF. The CDR3 region has the DNA TGTGCCAGCGGGGCAGGAAATGAAAAACTGTTTTTT. The genes are TRBV4-2 and TRBJ1-4; D possibly corresponds to TRBD1 (5 bases). Looked up from germline, CDR1 is LGHNA and CDR2 is YNFKEQ. CDR3 length: 12 residues. Trimming took off 8 bases at V and 5 bases at J, with 9 bases between the two ends.